Listed here are 20 T cell receptor beta chains from one sample, sequenced in a study of CD8 T cells in ankylosing spondylitis. MiXCR, applied by TCRdb to the 5' RACE reads, yields one record per CDR3 protein. The table has tens of thousands of distinct CDR3 sequences, 6.5% to 8% seen once. The sequenced sample consisted of blood, either unsorted or a sorted T cell fraction (not recorded which). These TCRs come from a female donor with ankylosing spondylitis or in good health (not recorded which).

Many counts were recorded for this clonotype. J is TRBJ1-2 and V is TRBV5-1; D may be TRBD1 (5 bases). The CDR3 sequence is 15 residues long. From germline, CDR1 is SGHRS and CDR2 YFSETQ. The germline V and J ends were trimmed by 0 bases and 4 bases, with 13 bases remaining between them. CDR3 protein: CASSLADAGPYGYTF. CDR3 DNA sequence: TGCGCCAGCAGCTTGGCCGACGCGGGGCCCTATGGCTACACCTTC. Full variable domain (outside the CDR3, taken from reference TRBV5-1 and TRBJ1-2): KAGVTQTPRYLIKTRGQQVTLSCSPISGHRSVSWYQQTPGQGLQFLFEYFSETQRNKGNFPGRFSGRQFSNSRSEMNVSTLELGDSALYLCASSLADAGPYGYTFGSGTRLTVV.

This clonotype was seen a few times. The chain combines TRBV7-9 with TRBJ1-5; D ambiguous. The CDR3 consists of 12 residues. V was shortened by 1 base and J by 7 bases, with 5 bases between the two germline ends. Germline V gene sequence: CDR1 SEHNR, CDR2 FQNEAQ (reference sequence). CDR3 sequence reads: CASSLGEQPQHF. CDR3 DNA: TGTGCCAGCAGCTTAGGGGAGCAGCCCCAGCATTTT.

At least ten counts were recorded for this clonotype. The V call is TRBV7-8, the J call TRBJ1-4, with D possibly TRBD1 on 5 matching bases. CDR3 length: 17 residues. V was trimmed by 1 base and J by 3 bases, leaving 15 bases between them. Per germline, CDR1 SGHVS and CDR2 FQNEAQ. CDR3 DNA: TGTGCCAGCAGCTTAGAAAGGGTTGGCAGGGCTAATGAAAAACTGTTTTTT. This encodes CASSLERVGRANEKLFF.

This clonotype was detected many times. The chain couples TRBV18 to TRBJ1-3, with D possibly being TRBD1 (6 bases). The CDR3 spans 15 residues. Trimming shortened V by 5 bases and J by 4 bases, and 15 bases separated the two germline ends. The germline gives CDR1 KGHSH, CDR2 LQKENI. The CDR3 here is CASSADSSAGNTIYF. The CDR3 DNA is TGTGCCAGCTCAGCGGACAGCTCTGCCGGAAACACCATATATTTT. The full variable domain, rest sourced from reference TRBV18 and TRBJ1-3, is NAGVMQNPRHLVRRRGQEARLRCSPMKGHSHVYWYRQLPEEGLKFMVYLQKENIIDESGMPKERFSAEFPKEGPSILRIQQVVRGDSAAYFCASSADSSAGNTIYFGEGSWLTVV.

This clonotype was observed many times. This chain connects TRBV10-2 to TRBJ1-1; 8 nucleotides line up with TRBD1. With V trimmed by 3 bases and J by 4 bases, 13 bases remained unmatched. CDR3 length equals 17 residues. From germline, CDR1 is WSHSY and CDR2 SAAADI. This CDR3 is CASSDPRTGLSGTEAFF. The CDR3 DNA is TGCGCCAGCAGTGATCCCAGGACAGGGCTTTCGGGCACTGAAGCTTTCTTT.

This clonotype was observed at least ten times. CDR3 coding DNA: TGTGCCAGCGGCGCGAGTGCTCTAAACCCCGGGACTAGCGTCGATGAGCAGTTCTTC. Translation: CASGASALNPGTSVDEQFF. The chain employs TRBV3-1 and TRBJ2-1; 10 bases are shared with TRBD2. There are 19 residues in the CDR3. The junction had 24 bases not matched to a gene; V was cut back by 8 bases and J by 8 bases. CDR1 and CDR2 from the germline V gene are LGHDT and YNNKEL (reference sequence).

This clonotype was seen ten or more times. The gene calls are TRBV6-5 and TRBJ1-6; no firm D call. The CDR3 covers 15 residues. CDR1 MNHEY and CDR2 SVGAGI come from the germline V gene. V lost 6 bases and J lost 6, with 15 bases in between. CDR3 in DNA: TGTGCCAGCAGCCTCCTCGGGCAAATTAATTCACCCCTCCACTTT. This encodes CASSLLGQINSPLHF.

This clonotype was detected many times. The genes are TRBV10-2 and TRBJ1-3, with D possibly TRBD1 on 6 matching bases. Trimming shortened V by 11 bases and J by 0 bases, and 14 bases separated the two germline ends. The CDR3 extends over 14 amino acids. Germline CDR1 and CDR2: WSHSY and SAAADI. The DNA of the CDR3 is TGCGCCTGCCGACAGGAGGGCTCTGGAAACACCATATATTTT. The encoded protein is CACRQEGSGNTIYF.

V and J are TRBV30 and TRBJ1-2; 7 positions agree with TRBD1. V was clipped by 5 bases and J by 6 bases; unmatched bases: 21. This CDR3 is 17 amino acids long. CDR1 is GTSNPN, CDR2 SVGIG, per germline (reference sequence). Written as DNA, the CDR3 is TGTGCCTGGTCCCGCCCCGGGACAGTCATTCTACACGATGGCTACACCTTC. Its translation is CAWSRPGTVILHDGYTF.

This clonotype was seen at least ten times. The rearrangement joins TRBV20-1 to TRBJ1-5; perhaps TRBD1 as D (5 bases). The CDR3 extends over 14 amino acids. Between the trimmed V and J ends, which lost 6 bases and 5 bases, there was a span of 17 bases. Germline lookup yields CDR1 DFQATT and CDR2 SNEGSKA (reference sequence). This CDR3 is CSAPPVGPDQPQHF. The DNA of the CDR3 is TGCAGTGCCCCCCCGGTGGGGCCCGATCAGCCCCAGCATTTT.

At least ten counts were recorded for this clonotype. J is TRBJ1-2 and V is TRBV4-2, with 10 bases that match TRBD1. From germline, CDR1 is LGHNA and CDR2 YNFKEQ. With V trimmed by 4 bases and J by 4 bases, 9 bases remained unmatched. This CDR3 comprises 16 residues. The CDR3 nucleotides read TGTGCCAGCAGCCCGGGACAGGGGTCCCTTCGCTATGGCTACACCTTC. This translates into CASSPGQGSLRYGYTF.

This chain joins TRBV12-3 or TRBV12-4 and TRBJ1-5; 7 bases are a match to TRBD1. V shed 6 bases and J 1 base; nucleotides not matched to a gene: 6. This CDR3 contains 15 residues. The CDR3, as DNA: TGTGCCAGCAGCCGGGGACAGCAGAGCAATCAGCCCCAGCATTTT. As protein: CASSRGQQSNQPQHF.

Ten or more counts support this clonotype. This chain connects TRBV12-3 or TRBV12-4 to TRBJ2-4; the match to TRBD1 covers 12 bases. Trimming took 5 bases from V and 5 from J; bases not matched to a gene: 7. The CDR3 length is 16 residues. The CDR3 spells CASSTRDRGHENIQYF. Here the CDR3 DNA reads TGTGCCAGCAGTACCCGGGACAGGGGGCATGAAAACATTCAGTACTTC.

The chain links TRBV10-2 to TRBJ1-6; TRBD1 might be the D (6 bases). The CDR3 loop spans 17 amino acids. Trimming took off 8 bases at V and 8 bases at J, with 25 bases between the two ends. Per germline, CDR1 WSHSY and CDR2 SAAADI. The CDR3 region is CASSIAPTGTTYSPLHF. CDR3 DNA: TGCGCCAGCTCCATAGCCCCCACCGGGACAACCTATTCACCCCTCCACTTT.

This clonotype came up many times. The chain has TRBV6-2 or TRBV6-3 and TRBJ1-1; 8 bases match TRBD1. Unmatched junction bases numbered 4, after V lost 3 bases and J lost 10 bases. Per the germline V gene, CDR1 is MNHEY and CDR2 is SVGEGT. This CDR3 has 12 residues. The CDR3 loop reads CASSYPGQGAFF. The CDR3 bases are TGTGCCAGCAGTTATCCCGGACAGGGAGCTTTCTTT.

This clonotype was detected many times. The V gene is TRBV5-6, the J gene TRBJ2-1, with D tentatively TRBD1 (5 bases). This CDR3 spans 13 amino acids. Germline CDR1 is SGHDT and CDR2 is YYEEEE. Trimming took off 5 bases at V and 7 bases at J, with 13 bases between the two ends. The CDR3 DNA sequence: TGTGCCAGCAGAATGACGCCAGGGAATGAGCAGTTCTTC. It specifies CASRMTPGNEQFF.

This clonotype was counted between two and nine times. A much larger clone sits a single nucleotide away, making a read error possible. The chain combines TRBV3-1 with TRBJ1-2; perhaps TRBD1 as D (5 bases). The CDR3 spans 15 residues. The V gene's germline CDR1 is LGHDT and CDR2 YNNKEL (reference sequence). The CDR3 protein is CACSQDWQGYYGYTF. CDR3 in DNA: TGTGCCTGCAGCCAAGATTGGCAGGGTTACTATGGCTACACCTTC.

This clonotype was detected ten times or more. V is TRBV5-1 and J is TRBJ2-5; no firm D call. The CDR3 contains 12 residues. Germline-derived CDR1 and CDR2 are SGHRS and YFSETQ. Deletions cut 3 bases from V and 1 base from J, with 4 bases between. Here the CDR3 DNA reads TGCGCCAGCAGCTCGTCCCAAGAGACCCAGTACTTC. This codes for CASSSSQETQYF. Filled out from reference TRBV5-1 and TRBJ2-5, the complete variable domain reads KAGVTQTPRYLIKTRGQQVTLSCSPISGHRSVSWYQQTPGQGLQFLFEYFSETQRNKGNFPGRFSGRQFSNSRSEMNVSTLELGDSALYLCASSSSQETQYFGPGTRLLVL.

At least ten counts were recorded for this clonotype. The rearrangement uses TRBV27 and TRBJ2-5; no clear D gene. The CDR3 covers 12 residues. Per the germline V gene, CDR1 is MNHEY and CDR2 is SMNVEV (reference sequence). Trimming left V 5 bases short and J 0 bases short, with 4 bases between. The DNA of the CDR3 is TGTGCCAGCAGTACTAACCAAGAGACCCAGTACTTC. This sequence encodes CASSTNQETQYF.

This clonotype has at least ten counts. V usage is TRBV11-2 and J usage is TRBJ2-2; 13 bases align to TRBD2. Germline CDR1 is SGHAT and CDR2 is FQNNGV. With 5 bases clipped from V and 1 base from J, the junction kept 7 bases outside the gene matches. The CDR3 is made up of 18 amino acids. CDR3 protein: CASSPRLAGGLNTGELFF. CDR3 DNA: TGTGCCAGCAGCCCCCGACTAGCGGGGGGCCTGAACACCGGGGAGCTGTTTTTT.